Below, 30 T cell receptor beta chains from the same sample are listed, as sequenced in a study of T-cell reconstitution after alpha-beta-depleted transplantation in children. A TCRbeta library incorporating unique molecular identifiers was prepared. From the PCR reads, TCRdb called clonotypes with MiXCR, one entry per CDR3 protein. The table lists approximately 250,000 distinct CDR3 sequences, more than 20% of them singletons. The starting material was PBMCs, obtained before TCRalphabeta/CD19-depleted stem cell transplant. These receptors were obtained from a girl aged 2-9 years with Fanconi anemia, due to receive a stem cell transplant.

A few counts support this clonotype. Compared with germline, one end of the junction differs, possibly owing to a read error. The CDR3 sequence: CASKLGSGANEQLF. As DNA, the CDR3 is TGCGCCAGCAAGTTGGGTAGCGGAGCCAATGAGCAGCTCTTC. V gene TRBV5-1 combines with J gene TRBJ2-1; D possibly corresponds to TRBD2 (6 bases). CDR1 and CDR2 (germline): SGHRS, YFSETQ. There are 14 residues in the CDR3.

This clonotype was seen a few times. The rearrangement uses TRBV11-2 and TRBJ2-1, with 9 bases matching TRBD2. CDR3 length equals 18 residues. J gave up 7 bases and V 5 bases, and 18 bases lay outside the gene matches. Germline V CDR1 and CDR2: SGHAT, FQNNGV. DNA of the CDR3: TGTGCCAGCAGCCGTGCTCTCCTCGCGGGGGGGCCGGGGAATGAGCAGTTCTTC. This encodes CASSRALLAGGPGNEQFF.

There are a few counts of this clonotype. The chain recombines TRBV20-1 with TRBJ2-5; 9 bases line up with TRBD1. Germline V gene data show CDR1 as DFQATT and CDR2 as SNEGSKA (reference sequence). This CDR3 has 14 residues. V was clipped by 3 bases and J by 1 base; unmatched bases: 3. CDR3 residues: CSASRDRVQETQYF. The CDR3 bases are TGCAGTGCTAGTAGGGACAGGGTCCAAGAGACCCAGTACTTC.

The chain couples TRBV12-3 or TRBV12-4 to TRBJ2-7; unclear D gene. V lost 1 base and J 3 bases, leaving 10 bases between the germline ends. CDR3 length equals 14 residues. The DNA for the CDR3 is TGTGCCAGCAGTTTAGTGGCAGCTTACTACGAGCAGTACTTC. Its translation: CASSLVAAYYEQYF.

The chain has TRBV20-1 and TRBJ2-3, with a weak D call TRBD1 (6 bases). Germline V gives CDR1 DFQATT, CDR2 SNEGSKA (reference sequence). The CDR3 loop spans 13 amino acids. Trimming pared 6 bases from V and 1 base from J, leaving 11 bases between. CDR3 coding DNA: TGCAGTGCATTCAGGGGAGGCACAGATACGCAGTATTTT. Its translation is CSAFRGGTDTQYF.

J is TRBJ2-7 and V is TRBV5-1; a weak D match, TRBD2 (5 bases). CDR3 length: 17 amino acids. V lost 4 bases and J 2 bases, leaving 22 bases between the germline ends. Germline V lookup: CDR1 SGHRS, CDR2 YFSETQ. The CDR3 loop reads CASSLGKQGTYTYEQYF. CDR3 coding DNA: TGCGCCAGCAGCCTCGGGAAACAAGGTACCTACACCTACGAGCAGTACTTC.

This clonotype has at least ten counts. This sequence joins TRBV6-6 and TRBJ1-6, with D unresolved. The CDR3 contains 12 residues. Trimming cost V 0 bases and J 7 bases, with 1 base left between them. Germline CDR1 and CDR2: MNHNY and SVGAGI (reference sequence). CDR3 nucleotides: TGTGCCAGCAGTTACTCGAATTCACCCCTCCACTTT. Translation: CASSYSNSPLHF.

The chain is built from TRBV10-2 and TRBJ2-7; TRBD1 might be the D (5 bases). The CDR3 covers 15 residues. V was clipped by 0 bases and J by 3 bases, with 12 bases between them. The V gene's germline CDR1 is WSHSY and CDR2 SAAADI. CDR3 DNA sequence: TGCGCCAGCAGTGAGTCCTTGGCAGGGCTCTACGAGCAGTACTTC. Its translation: CASSESLAGLYEQYF.

This clonotype was detected many times. This chain links TRBV10-3 with TRBJ2-1; 9 nucleotides align to TRBD1. Looked up from germline, CDR1 is ENHRY and CDR2 is SYGVKD. The CDR3 covers 13 residues. V dropped 4 bases and J dropped 5; count of bases not matched to a gene: 0. This chain's CDR3 is CAISGDRDNEQFF. CDR3 sequence (DNA): TGTGCCATCAGTGGGGACAGGGACAATGAGCAGTTCTTC.

The CDR3 is CASSQDWARLSTDTQYF. CDR3 sequence (DNA): TGTGCCAGCAGCCAAGATTGGGCACGGCTAAGCACAGATACGCAGTATTTT. J is TRBJ2-3 and V is TRBV4-2; D ambiguous. The CDR3 has 17 amino acids. Trimming pared 0 bases from V and 0 bases from J, leaving 13 bases between. Germline loops: CDR1 LGHNA, CDR2 YNFKEQ.

This clonotype has at least ten counts. The V gene is TRBV20-1, the J gene TRBJ2-2, with D possibly called TRBD1 or TRBD2 (6 bases each). The V end lost 1 base, the J end lost 1 base, and 16 bases lay between the germline ends. CDR1 is DFQATT, CDR2 SNEGSKA, per germline (reference sequence). The CDR3 loop spans 17 amino acids. CDR3 DNA sequence: TGCAGTGCTAGAGTCGGTGGAGGGGGAGGGAACACCGGGGAGCTGTTTTTT. Translation: CSARVGGGGGNTGELFF.

This clonotype was found many times. V is TRBV9 and J is TRBJ2-7; 10 positions agree with TRBD2. Germline-derived CDR1 and CDR2 are SGDLS and YYNGEE. With V trimmed by 1 base and J by 6 bases, 7 bases remained unmatched. The CDR3 covers 15 residues. CDR3 bases: TGTGCCAGCAGCGTAAGAGCGGGAGGGCCTACCGAGCAGTACTTC. It yields the protein CASSVRAGGPTEQYF.

The chain carries TRBV28 and TRBJ2-7; D gene uncertain. V shed 4 bases and J shed 1 base, with 5 bases lying between them. Germline V lookup: CDR1 MDHEN, CDR2 SYDVKM. The CDR3 runs to 12 residues. The CDR3 bases are TGTGCCAGCAGTTACATTTCCTACGAGCAGTACTTC. The encoded protein is CASSYISYEQYF.

This clonotype was found many times. This chain links TRBV29-1 with TRBJ2-1; 7 bases map to TRBD2. Germline trimming cut 8 bases from V and 7 bases from J; bases unmatched to any gene: 5. Germline CDR1 and CDR2: SQVTM and ANQGSEA. The CDR3 runs 11 residues. CDR3 protein: CSPLSGNEQFF. The CDR3 region has the DNA TGCAGCCCCCTTAGCGGGAATGAGCAGTTCTTC.

The V gene is TRBV11-2, the J gene TRBJ2-7; 7 bases agree with TRBD2. The CDR3 totals 16 residues. After removal of 5 bases from V and 2 bases from J, the junction contained 12 bases not matched to a gene. Germline loops: CDR1 SGHAT, CDR2 FQNNGV. The CDR3 coding sequence is TGTGCCAGCAGCAAGGGCCTCCTAGCGGTCCCCTACGAGCAGTACTTC. Translating gives CASSKGLLAVPYEQYF.

This clonotype has only a few counts. This chain links TRBV4-1 with TRBJ1-4, with D unclear. Trimming cost V 7 bases and J 8 bases, with 17 bases left between them. The germline gives CDR1 MGHRA, CDR2 YSYEKL. The CDR3 contains 14 residues. The CDR3 region has the DNA TGCGCCAGCACCCCGGGGAGGACCTGGGAAAAACTGTTTTTT. This codes for CASTPGRTWEKLFF.

The chain couples TRBV5-1 to TRBJ2-2, with a weak D call TRBD1 (5 bases). The CDR3 is 15 amino acids. The germline V gene encodes CDR1 SGHRS and CDR2 YFSETQ. V was pared by 0 bases and J by 1 base, with 7 bases between. This CDR3 is CASSLDRMNTGELFF. The CDR3 DNA reads as TGCGCCAGCAGCTTGGACAGGATGAACACCGGGGAGCTGTTTTTT.

The chain links TRBV20-1 to TRBJ2-3; no clear D gene. V shed 3 bases and J shed 2 bases, with 6 bases lying between them. The CDR3 spans 12 residues. Germline V lookup: CDR1 DFQATT, CDR2 SNEGSKA (reference sequence). The CDR3: CSARKYTDTQYF. The CDR3, as DNA: TGCAGTGCTAGGAAATACACAGATACGCAGTATTTT.

The rearrangement uses TRBV5-4 and TRBJ2-1; possible D gene TRBD2, 6 bases. Germline-derived CDR1 and CDR2 are SGHNT and YYREEE (reference sequence). Trimming removed 3 bases at V and 7 bases at J, with 14 bases between. This CDR3 has 14 residues. CDR3 bases: TGTGCCAGCAGCTACGGGGGACTCCCGAATGAGCAGTTCTTC. Translating gives CASSYGGLPNEQFF.

This clonotype was found many times. The rearrangement joins TRBV20-1 to TRBJ2-5; D might be TRBD1 (6 bases). V lost 0 bases, J lost 5 bases, and 19 bases lay in between. Germline loops: CDR1 DFQATT, CDR2 SNEGSKA (reference sequence). The CDR3 contains 16 residues. The CDR3 region has the DNA TGCAGTGCTAGAGATTCGACAGGTGGGAGTGGGGAGACCCAGTACTTC. Its translation: CSARDSTGGSGETQYF.

The J gene is TRBJ1-2, the V gene TRBV11-3; TRBD1 matches 12 bases. Germline CDR1 SGHNT, CDR2 YENEEA. The CDR3 runs 17 residues. Unmatched junction bases numbered 11, after V lost 5 bases and J lost 4 bases. This chain's CDR3 is CASSNRDRGRLGYGYTF. In DNA, the CDR3 is TGTGCCAGCAGCAACCGGGACAGGGGGCGTCTCGGCTATGGCTACACCTTC.

This clonotype was seen a handful of times. The V and J genes are TRBV7-3 and TRBJ1-2, with TRBD1 as a possible D gene (5 bases). Germline lookup yields CDR1 SGHTA and CDR2 FQGTGA. The V end lost 0 bases, the J end lost 4 bases, and 9 bases lay between the germline ends. The CDR3 consists of 14 residues. The CDR3 DNA is TGTGCCAGCAGCTTAACGGGGCAGACCTATGGCTACACCTTC. This sequence encodes CASSLTGQTYGYTF.

The chain recombines TRBV20-1 with TRBJ2-3; maybe TRBD1 (5 bases). Between the trimmed V and J ends, which lost 4 bases and 2 bases, there was a span of 13 bases. The CDR3 totals 14 residues. Germline V lookup: CDR1 DFQATT, CDR2 SNEGSKA (reference sequence). DNA for the CDR3: TGCAGTGCTATGGGGCAGGGCACCACAGATACGCAGTATTTT. This encodes CSAMGQGTTDTQYF.

This clonotype was observed many times. V is TRBV20-1 and J is TRBJ2-7, with 11 positions matching TRBD2. Germline CDR1 is DFQATT and CDR2 is SNEGSKA (reference sequence). There are 17 residues in the CDR3. Trimming at V came to 3 bases and at J to 2 bases, leaving 12 bases not matched to a gene. CDR3 sequence reads: CSASGLAGGYRTYEQYF. The DNA for the CDR3 is TGCAGTGCTAGTGGGCTAGCGGGAGGCTATAGGACCTACGAGCAGTACTTC.

J is TRBJ2-2 and V is TRBV20-1; D unresolved. This CDR3 contains 8 residues. Germline V gene sequence: CDR1 DFQATT, CDR2 SNEGSKA (reference sequence). CDR3 residues: CRRRELFF. In DNA form, the CDR3 reads TGCAGGAGGAGGGAGCTGTTTTTT.

The chain joins TRBV20-1 to TRBJ2-7; 7 positions match TRBD1. Germline CDR1 DFQATT, CDR2 SNEGSKA (reference sequence). This CDR3 spans 13 amino acids. Losses at the gene ends were 5 bases for V and 2 bases for J; bases not matched to a gene: 6. The CDR3 DNA is TGCAGTGCTTTACGGACAGGTACCTACGAGCAGTACTTC. This sequence encodes CSALRTGTYEQYF.

The gene calls are TRBV23-1 and TRBJ2-7; D uncertain. TRBV23-1 is designated an ORF whose function remains uncertain. The CDR3 is 16 residues long. Deletions cut 0 bases from V and 2 bases from J, with 14 bases between. Here the CDR3 reads CASSQSNRSEAYEQYF. CDR3 DNA: TGCGCCAGCAGTCAATCGAATCGTAGTGAAGCCTACGAGCAGTACTTC.

This clonotype was recorded many times. As DNA, the CDR3 is TGCAGCGCCGCTCCGGGACTAGCCTCCTACGAGCAGTACTTC. Residues: CSAAPGLASYEQYF. The rearrangement links TRBV29-1 to TRBJ2-7; 9 bases align to TRBD2. The length of the CDR3 is 14 residues. Germline V gene lookup returns CDR1 SQVTM and CDR2 ANQGSEA. V was clipped by 7 bases and J by 0 bases; unmatched bases: 7.

This clonotype came up many times. The J gene is TRBJ2-1, the V gene TRBV21-1. TRBV21-1 is given as a pseudogene. CDR3 length equals 17 residues. CDR3 in DNA: TGTGCCAGCAGCAACGAGATGAGGTATAGCTCCTACAATGAGCAGTTCTTC. It codes for CASSNEMRYSSYNEQFF.

Only a few counts were recorded for this clonotype. The rearrangement links TRBV28 to TRBJ2-7; perhaps TRBD2 as D (5 bases). The germline V gene encodes CDR1 MDHEN and CDR2 SYDVKM. This CDR3 spans 11 amino acids. The V end was cut by 9 bases, the J end by 4 bases, with 10 bases between. The CDR3 is CASSARYEQYF. The CDR3 region has the DNA TGTGCCAGTAGCGCTAGATACGAGCAGTACTTC.